This T cell receptor beta chain was identified during a study of T cells in Graves' hyperthyroidism and ophthalmopathy. Broader study findings: Ophthalmopathy, as predicted by the model, came a median 6.5 months after the prediction. Blood also showed most of the thyroid clonotypes that were expanded above 0.001.

The CDR3 is 19 residues long. CDR1 and CDR2 from the germline V gene are MDHEN and SYDVKM. The junction had 15 bases not matched to a gene; V was cut back by 2 bases and J by 3 bases. This clonotype was recorded at least ten times. Its antigen is currently unknown. Amplified regions were TCR beta CDR3 sequences from RNA transcripts. First-round RT-PCR targeting the TCR CDR3 was performed with the HTBI primer set. TCRdb ran MiXCR on the multiplex PCR reads and lists one entry per CDR3 protein. This sample has around 690,000 distinct CDR3 sequences, with around a sixth found just once. For Graves' hyperthyroidism to be stable, ophthalmopathy could not progress within 18 months. Investigators excluded patients with uncontrolled infection, other autoimmune disease, pregnancy or lactation.

The sequence derives from a man over 45 with Graves' hyperthyroidism. The specimen sequenced was blood. This chain uses TRBV28 with TRBJ2-2; 7 bases fit TRBD1. CDR3 in DNA: TGTGCCAGCAGTTTACCCCCTATGATATACCAGGGGGACACCGGGGAGCTGTTTTTT. Translated, it gives CASSLPPMIYQGDTGELFF.